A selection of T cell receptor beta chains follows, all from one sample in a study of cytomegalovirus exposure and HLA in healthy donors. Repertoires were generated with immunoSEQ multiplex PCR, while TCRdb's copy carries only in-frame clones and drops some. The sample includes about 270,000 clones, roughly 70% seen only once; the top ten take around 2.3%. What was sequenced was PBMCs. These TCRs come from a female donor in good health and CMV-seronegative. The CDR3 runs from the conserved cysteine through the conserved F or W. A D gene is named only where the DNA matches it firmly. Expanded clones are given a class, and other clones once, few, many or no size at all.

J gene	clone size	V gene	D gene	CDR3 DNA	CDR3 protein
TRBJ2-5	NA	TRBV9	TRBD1	TGTGCCAGCAGCGAGGGACAGGGGGCGTGGGAGACCCAGTACTTC	CASSEGQGAWETQYF
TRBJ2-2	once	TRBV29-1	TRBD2	TGCAGCGCTGAAGATCGAACAGCGGGAAAGGCCGGGGAGCTGTTTTTT	CSAEDRTAGKAGELFF
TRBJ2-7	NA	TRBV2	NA	TGTGCCAGCACACCTCGCTGGGAGCAGGTGTCCAACGAGCAGTACTTC	CASTPRWEQVSNEQYF
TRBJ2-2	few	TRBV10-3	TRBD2	TGTGCCATCAGTGAGTCGGGGGGGTACACCGGGGAGCTGTTTTTT	CAISESGGYTGELFF
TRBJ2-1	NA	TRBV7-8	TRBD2	TGTGCCAGCAGCTTAGTCGAAGGACTAGCGGATTACAATGAGCAGTTCTTC	CASSLVEGLADYNEQFF
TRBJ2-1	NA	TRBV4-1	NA	TGCGCCAGCAGCCAAGAGCGGAACTCCTACAATGAGCAGTTCTTC	CASSQERNSYNEQFF
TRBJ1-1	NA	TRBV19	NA	TGTGCCAGTATAAGTAGGGTGACAGTGACTGAAGCTTTCTTT	CASISRVTVTEAFF
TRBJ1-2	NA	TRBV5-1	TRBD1	TGCGCCAGCAGCTTGGCTGGGGGACAGGGGAGTTGGTCAGACTATGGCTACACCTTC	CASSLAGGQGSWSDYGYTF
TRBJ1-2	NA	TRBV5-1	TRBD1	TGCGCCAGCAGCCCCGGACAGGGCCCGTATGGTGGCTACACCTTC	CASSPGQGPYGGYTF
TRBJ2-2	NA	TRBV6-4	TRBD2	TGTGCCAGCAGTGTAACTAGCGGAGCCACCGGGGAGCTGTTTTTT	CASSVTSGATGELFF
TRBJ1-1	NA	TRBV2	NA	TGTGCCAGCAGTACCCAAGGGGGAACTGAAGCTTTCTTT	CASSTQGGTEAFF
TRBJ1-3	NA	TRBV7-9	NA	TGTGCCAGCAGCTTATCCTTATTGTCTGGAAACACCATATATTTT	CASSLSLLSGNTIYF
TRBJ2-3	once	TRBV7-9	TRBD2	TGTGCCAGCAGCAATAGGGGGACTAGCGGGGAAGATACGCAGTATTTT	CASSNRGTSGEDTQYF
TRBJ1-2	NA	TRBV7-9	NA	TGTTCCAGCAGCCGATTAGGGGATGGCTACACCTTC	CSSSRLGDGYTF
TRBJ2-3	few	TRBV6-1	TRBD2	TGTGCCAGCAGTGAAACCCACGGGACTAGCGGGAGCGATACGCAGTATTTT	CASSETHGTSGSDTQYF
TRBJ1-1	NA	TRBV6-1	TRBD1	TGTGCCAGCAGCCTCCAAGGGACAGGGGACACTGAAGCTTTCTTT	CASSLQGTGDTEAFF
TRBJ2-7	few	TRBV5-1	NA	TGCGCCAGCAGCACCGGGACAGCGGGCGAGCAGTACTTC	CASSTGTAGEQYF
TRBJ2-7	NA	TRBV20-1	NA	TGCAGTTCCGCGGTCTCCTACGAGCAGTACTTC	CSSAVSYEQYF
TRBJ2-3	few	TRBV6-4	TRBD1	TGTGCCAGCAGCCCCGGGACAGGGGGAGGTACGCAGTATTTT	CASSPGTGGGTQYF
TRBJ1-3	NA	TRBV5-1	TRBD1	TGCGCCAGCAGCCCACCCAACAGGGGTACGAACACCATATATTTT	CASSPPNRGTNTIYF
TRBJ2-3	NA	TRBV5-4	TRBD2	TGTGCCAGCAGCCTCCCCCGGGGGGGTGCCACAGATACGCAGTATTTT	CASSLPRGGATDTQYF
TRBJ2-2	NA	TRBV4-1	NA	TGCGCCAGCAGCACGTCAGCGGGGGAGCTGTTTTTT	CASSTSAGELFF
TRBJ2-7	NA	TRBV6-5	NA	TGTGCCACACGGGACATCGCTTTTGAGCAGTACTTC	CATRDIAFEQYF
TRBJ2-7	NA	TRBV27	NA	TGTGCCGGCAGAACAGGGAGTTACGAGCAGTACTTC	CAGRTGSYEQYF
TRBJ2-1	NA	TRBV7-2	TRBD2	TGTGCCAGCAGCTTACCCGGGGGGTCCTACAATGAGCAGTTCTTC	CASSLPGGSYNEQFF
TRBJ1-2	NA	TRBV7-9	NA	TGTTCCAGCAGCAGAGACACTTATGGCTACACCTTC	CSSSRDTYGYTF
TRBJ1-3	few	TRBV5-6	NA	TGTGCCAGCAGCTTGCCCGCCGGCTCTGGAAACACCATATATTTT	CASSLPAGSGNTIYF
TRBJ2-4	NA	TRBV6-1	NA	TGTGCCAGCAGTGAGGAGAAGGGGATGATAGCCAAAAACATTCAGTACTTC	CASSEEKGMIAKNIQYF
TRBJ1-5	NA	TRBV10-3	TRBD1	TGTGCCATCAGTGAGTCGAAGAGGGGGCGCGAGAATCAGCCCCAGCATTTT	CAISESKRGRENQPQHF
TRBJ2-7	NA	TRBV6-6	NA	TGTGCCAGAGGGGGGCGGGAGTCATGGGGAGAGCAGTACTTC	CARGGRESWGEQYF
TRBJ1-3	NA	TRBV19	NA	TGTGCCAGTAGTATCGGCGGGTATAGGACCATATATTTT	CASSIGGYRTIYF
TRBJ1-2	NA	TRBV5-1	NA	TGCGCCAGCAGCTTGGCCAGGTCGGGGGTCAACTATGGCTACACCTTC	CASSLARSGVNYGYTF
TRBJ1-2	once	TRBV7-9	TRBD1	TGTGCCAGCAGCGCCCGCGGGACAGACAACTATGGCTACACCTTC	CASSARGTDNYGYTF
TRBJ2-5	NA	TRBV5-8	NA	TGTGCCAGCAGCGCTTACGGGGTCCAAGAGACCCAGTACTTC	CASSAYGVQETQYF
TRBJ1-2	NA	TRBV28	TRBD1	TGTGCCAGCAGTTTATCCCGACAGGGGGCTAAAAATAACTATGGCTACACCTTC	CASSLSRQGAKNNYGYTF
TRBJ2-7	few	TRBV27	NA	TGTGCCAGCAGTTGGACAGCCCTCTACGAGCAGTACTTC	CASSWTALYEQYF
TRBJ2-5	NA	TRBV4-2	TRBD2	TGTGCCAGCAGCCAACTTAGCGGGACACAAGAGACCCAGTACTTC	CASSQLSGTQETQYF
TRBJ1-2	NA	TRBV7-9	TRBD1	TGTTCCAGCAGCTGGGTAGGGGGCGGTATCTATGGCTACACCTTC	CSSSWVGGGIYGYTF
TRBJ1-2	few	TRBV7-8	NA	TGTGCCAGCAGCTTAGGGGGGGAAGTGGTAAGGACCTTC	CASSLGGEVVRTF
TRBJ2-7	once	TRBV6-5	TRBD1	TGTGCCAGCAGCATGAAGGGACAGGGGGTCTACGAGCAGTACTTC	CASSMKGQGVYEQYF
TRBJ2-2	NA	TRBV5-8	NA	TGTGCCAGCAGCTTGGAACGCTTCGCGAACCTACGCGGGGAGCTGTTTTTT	CASSLERFANLRGELFF
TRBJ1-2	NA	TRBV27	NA	TGTGCCAGCAGTTGGGACTCCGCGGGGAAGGGCTACACCTTC	CASSWDSAGKGYTF
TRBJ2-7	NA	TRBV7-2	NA	TGTGCCAGCAGCTTAGATGGTACAGGGATGACCGCGTACGAGCAGTACTTC	CASSLDGTGMTAYEQYF
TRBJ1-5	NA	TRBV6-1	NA	TGTGCCAGCAGTGAGATCATGACAGGCCCCCAGCCCCAGCATTTT	CASSEIMTGPQPQHF
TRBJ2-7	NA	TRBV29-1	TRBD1	TGCAGCGTTGAAGGGTCGGGACAGGGTATAAACGAGCAGTACTTC	CSVEGSGQGINEQYF
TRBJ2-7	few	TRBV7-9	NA	TGTGCCAGCAGCCCAGGTCGGTCCGGGAGTACCTACGAGCAGTACTTC	CASSPGRSGSTYEQYF
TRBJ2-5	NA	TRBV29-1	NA	TGCAGCGTTGAGGATGCTCAAGGTGAGCGCCAAGAGACCCAGTACTTC	CSVEDAQGERQETQYF
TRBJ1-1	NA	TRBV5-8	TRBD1	TGTGCCAGCAGCAAGAGGGACAGGGCTGGAGCTTTCTTT	CASSKRDRAGAFF
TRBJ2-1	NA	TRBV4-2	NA	TGTGCCAGCAGCCTACCGGGTTGGTACAATGAGCAGTTCTTC	CASSLPGWYNEQFF